What follows is one T cell receptor beta chain and its context. This clonotype was detected only a few times. It has no known antigen specificity. No much larger clone is present one base from it, and per-base qualities are unavailable. TCR alpha and beta chain libraries were amplified separately from the second PCR step onward. The CMV status of each donor was determined by measuring IFNgamma production from CD4+ T cells after fresh PBMCs had been stimulated overnight with CMV viral lysate. Using Miltenyi beads, CD4 T cells were first positively selected, and CD8 T cells were then positively selected from the CD4-negative fraction. After staining for CD3, CD4, CD8, CD45RA, CD27 and a live/dead dye, cells were sorted on a BD Aria II into four subsets based on CD45RA and CD27. A few healthy volunteers provided blood, and each donor's sample was split into CD4 and CD8 T cells and then further divided into four differentiation subsets. Approximately 120 ml of peripheral blood was collected from each donor, and PBMC were isolated by Ficoll-Paque PLUS density-gradient centrifugation. After sorting, cells were lysed in RLT buffer, RNA was extracted using a Qiagen RNeasy kit, and the extracted RNA was stored at -80 degrees C.

This sample was included in a study of naive and memory T cell subsets (dated by TCRdb to about 2017). Concerning the study at large: Sorted naive and memory T cell subsets from peripheral blood were analyzed in the study using a UMI-based, open-source pipeline for TCR alpha and beta sequencing. RNA was DNase-treated and reverse transcribed with TCR constant-region primers, mostly using SuperScript III. IgG serology results and the functional CMV T cell responses were in complete agreement. Study-wide findings and limitations: A power law was followed by TCR abundance, with an exponent that differed between naive and memory subsets but was consistent across the three individuals. Following error correction, more than 90% of naive TCR sequences occurred only once, which made naive abundance distributions much steeper than those of memory subsets. RNA-based TCR counts may be influenced by expression changes linked to T cell activation and differentiation. Clonotypes were defined as single alpha or beta chain sequences, not paired alpha/beta receptors. In both CD4 and CD8 cells, the Gini index increased while Shannon and inverse Simpson diversity decreased from naive through CM, EM and EMRA. The repertoire findings for the naive and memory subsets could not be validated against a ground truth, as none was available.

Libraries were constructed by UMI-ligation and nested PCR. The beta constant-region primer was an equimolar mix of two oligonucleotides covering both TRBC1 and TRBC2. T4 RNA ligase 1 ligated a single-stranded oligonucleotide carrying the SP2 primer and a 12-nucleotide UMI to the cDNA 3' end. The ligated cDNA went through four rounds of PCR with nested alpha and beta constant-region primers together with the SP2 primer. Incubation of the ligation reaction lasted about 19-24 hours at 16 degrees C. PCR2 was typically performed as a SYBR Green qPCR and was stopped at a predetermined threshold so that over-amplification was prevented. All purifications after the first were performed with Agencourt AMPure XP magnetic beads. Libraries were quantified by Qubit and checked on a TapeStation, where a main peak was expected near 650 bp. Pooled libraries were sequenced on an Illumina MiSeq using v2 2x251 paired-end kits, and typically about 0.9-2.1 million reads were obtained per sample. Each sample was pooled at 4 nM, and about 4.5-7.5% PhiX was included to help cluster recognition. Per the authors' processing: Decombinator assigned V and J genes to Demultiplexor-processed FASTQ reads by tag matching, allowing a single base-pair mismatch. Collapsinator used UMIs to correct both sequencing errors and frequency errors arising from PCR heterogeneity. TCRs were translated and CDR3s were extracted from the conserved cysteine to the FGXG phenylalanine by CDR3Translator, with non-productive sequences being flagged. Repertoires were subsampled to equal numbers of UMI-defined TCRs before Gini, Shannon entropy and inverse Simpson indices were calculated. Within the linear range, a power law was fitted by maximum likelihood to the distributions of clonotype abundance. For one naive CD8 sample, the pipeline and MIGEC produced similar UMI counts, unique TCR numbers and clonal distributions. Repertoires were searched for 7,322 CMV-associated CDR3 sequences compiled from VDJdb and a published dataset. TCRdb reanalyzed the raw reads on its own, using fastp at Q25 for trimming and MiXCR for clone calling, and kept in-frame beta chains. Rows are unified per CDR3 protein, each entry keeping the most common DNA and genes. What appears here as the V and J calls and clone size reflects TCRdb's work, not the paper's. The sample table shows 89,000 or so distinct CDR3 sequences, and around 13% are seen once. The ten most abundant clones make up around 0.9% of the sample.

This receptor was obtained from a human donor in good health. Sequencing used central memory CD4+ T cells from blood. According to the study, the label for this sample's cell subset or site signals: central memory, CD45RA- CD27+.

This receptor has the CDR3 CASSFQGATGNEQFF. The nucleotides read TGTGCCAGCAGTTTTCAGGGAGCCACGGGCAATGAGCAGTTCTTC. The sequence links TRBV28 to TRBJ2-1; the D element could tentatively be TRBD1 or TRBD2, as 5 bases agree for each. V lost 3 bases and J lost 6 bases; the stretch between them is 15 bases long. The CDR3 sequence holds 15 residues, the cysteine and phenylalanine included. Only the CDR3 part of the read is kept: 45 bases, read in frame from the first base. From the germline V gene, CDR1 is MDHEN and CDR2 is SYDVKM.